The present T cell receptor (beta chain) was sequenced within a study of blood T cell repertoires in COVID-19. The length of the CDR3 is 15 residues. Germline assignment: CDR1 SNHLY and CDR2 FYNNEI. The trim removed 6 bases at V and 4 bases at J, leaving 7 bases unmatched. The data were produced by immunoSEQ multiplex PCR, yet TCRdb's version contains in-frame clones alone and is incomplete. The table includes about 180,000 clones, nearly 90% detected once. The source of this sequence is a man between 18 and 29 years old who had recovered from COVID-19. The genes are TRBV2 and TRBJ1-4, with 8 positions matching TRBD1. What was sequenced was peripheral blood. CDR3 protein: CASRGAGQDNEKLFF. The CDR3 bases are TGTGCCAGCAGGGGGGCGGGACAGGATAATGAAAAACTGTTTTTT.